These 8 T cell receptor beta chains were all obtained from the same sample, sequenced in a study of early T cells in non-severe SARS-CoV-2 infection. TCRdb reanalysed the 5' RACE reads using MiXCR and keeps one entry per CDR3 protein. This sample carries 55,000 to 80,000 distinct CDR3 sequences, around 10% of them seen once, and the ten largest clones take 5% to 7%. The source material was whole blood, sampled at baseline. The receptor source for this set is an adult who was a healthcare worker with PCR-confirmed SARS-CoV-2 infection or an uninfected control (not recorded which).

This clonotype was seen ten or more times. The chain recombines TRBV15 with TRBJ1-2, with 9 bases identical to TRBD1. The CDR3 sequence is 13 residues long. The J segment lost 5 bases and the V segment lost 5 bases, leaving 3 bases of the junction unmatched. Germline CDR1 and CDR2: LNHNV and YYDKDF (reference sequence). CDR3 in amino acids: CATSVGQGYGYTF. As DNA, the CDR3 is TGTGCCACCAGCGTCGGACAGGGGTATGGCTACACCTTC.

This clonotype was counted many times. The rearrangement joins TRBV12-3 or TRBV12-4 to TRBJ2-6, with TRBD1 as a possible D gene (5 bases). The V gene lost 5 bases and the J gene lost 1 base, with 9 bases spanning the gap. The CDR3 extends over 15 amino acids. This CDR3 is CASSPRTSGANVLTF. The CDR3 nucleotides read TGTGCCAGCAGTCCCCGGACATCTGGGGCCAACGTCCTGACTTTC.

This clonotype has more than one count but fewer than ten. The rearrangement joins TRBV19 to TRBJ2-5; TRBD2 is a possible D gene (6 bases). The germline V gene encodes CDR1 LNHDA and CDR2 SQIVND (reference sequence). The CDR3 totals 15 residues. V was shortened by 2 bases and J by 5 bases, with 15 bases between the two germline ends. CDR3 sequence reads: CASSIRDCFGETQYF. The CDR3 nucleotides read TGTGCCAGTAGTATACGGGACTGTTTTGGGGAGACCCAGTACTTC.

This clonotype occurred a few times. The chain couples TRBV7-2 to TRBJ2-1; D unclear. CDR1 SGHTA and CDR2 FQGNSA come from the germline V gene. There are 13 residues in the CDR3. Trimming removed 2 bases from V and 10 bases from J, with 12 bases in between. The CDR3 region has the DNA TGTGCCAGCAGCTTACGTGTGGTGCGAGAGCAGTTCTTC. Encoded protein: CASSLRVVREQFF.

V gene TRBV11-2 combines with J gene TRBJ2-3; TRBD2 aligns across 9 bases. The junction had 1 base not matched to a gene; V was cut back by 3 bases and J by 0 bases. The CDR3 loop spans 15 amino acids. CDR1 and CDR2 (germline): SGHAT, FQNNGV. CDR3 protein: CASSFSGRSTDTQYF. CDR3 in DNA: TGTGCCAGCAGCTTTAGCGGGAGAAGCACAGATACGCAGTATTTT.

A few counts support this clonotype. The J gene is TRBJ2-6, the V gene TRBV7-9, with D perhaps TRBD1 (5 bases). The CDR3 has 17 amino acids. Germline V gene lookup returns CDR1 SEHNR and CDR2 FQNEAQ (reference sequence). V was cut by 5 bases and J by 2 bases, with 16 bases left in between. The DNA of the CDR3 is TGTGCCAGCAGCCTTATCGTAGGGGCAACTGGGGCCAACGTCCTGACTTTC. It yields the protein CASSLIVGATGANVLTF.

V gene TRBV5-1 combines with J gene TRBJ1-3, with 7 bases that match TRBD1. CDR3 length: 16 amino acids. Germline trimming cut 4 bases from V and 4 bases from J; bases unmatched to any gene: 11. Germline-derived CDR1 and CDR2 are SGHRS and YFSETQ. The CDR3 DNA reads TGCGCCAGCAGCGGCGACAGGGTAGGGTCCGGAAACACCATATATTTT. It specifies CASSGDRVGSGNTIYF.

This clonotype was seen repeatedly, ten times or more. The rearrangement joins TRBV27 to TRBJ2-5; no clear D gene. CDR3 length equals 11 residues. Trimming removed 6 bases from V and 1 base from J, with 3 bases in between. Looked up from germline, CDR1 is MNHEY and CDR2 is SMNVEV (reference sequence). The CDR3 coding sequence is TGTGCCAGCAGGAGCCAAGAGACCCAGTACTTC. Its protein product is CASRSQETQYF.